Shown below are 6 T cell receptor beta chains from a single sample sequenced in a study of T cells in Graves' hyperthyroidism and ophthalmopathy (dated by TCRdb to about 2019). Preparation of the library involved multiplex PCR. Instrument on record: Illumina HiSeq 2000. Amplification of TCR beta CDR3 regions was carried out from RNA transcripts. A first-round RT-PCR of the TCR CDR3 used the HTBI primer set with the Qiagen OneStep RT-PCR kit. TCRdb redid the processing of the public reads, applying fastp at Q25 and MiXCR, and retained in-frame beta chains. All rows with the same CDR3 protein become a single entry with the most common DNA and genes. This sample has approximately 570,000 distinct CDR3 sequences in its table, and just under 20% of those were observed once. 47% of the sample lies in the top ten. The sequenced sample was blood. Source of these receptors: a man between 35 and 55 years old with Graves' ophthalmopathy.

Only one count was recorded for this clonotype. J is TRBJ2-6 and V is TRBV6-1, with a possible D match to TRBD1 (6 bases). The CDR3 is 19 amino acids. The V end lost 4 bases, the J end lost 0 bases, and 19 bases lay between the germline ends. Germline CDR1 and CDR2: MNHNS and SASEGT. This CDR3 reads CASSAGLGQPHSGANVLTF. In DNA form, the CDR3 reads TGTGCCAGCAGTGCAGGGCTTGGACAGCCACACTCTGGGGCCAACGTCCTGACTTTC.

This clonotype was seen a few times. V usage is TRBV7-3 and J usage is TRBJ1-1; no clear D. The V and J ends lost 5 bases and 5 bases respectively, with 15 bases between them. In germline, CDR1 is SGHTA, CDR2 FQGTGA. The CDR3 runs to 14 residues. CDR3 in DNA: TGTGCCAGCAGCGCCCGGAGCATAGGGACTGAAGCTTTCTTT. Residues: CASSARSIGTEAFF. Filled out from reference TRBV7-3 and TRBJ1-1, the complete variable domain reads GAGVSQTPSNKVTEKGKYVELRCDPISGHTALYWYRQSLGQGPEFLIYFQGTGAADDSGLPNDRFFAVRPEGSVSTLKIQRTERGDSAVYLCASSARSIGTEAFFGQGTRLTVV.

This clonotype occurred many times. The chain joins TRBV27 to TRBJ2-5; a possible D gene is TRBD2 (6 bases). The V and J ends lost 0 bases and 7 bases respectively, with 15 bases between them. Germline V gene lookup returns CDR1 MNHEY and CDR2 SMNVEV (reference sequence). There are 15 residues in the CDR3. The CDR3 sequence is CASSLSSGRAGTQYF. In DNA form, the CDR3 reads TGTGCCAGCAGTTTATCAAGCGGGCGAGCAGGGACCCAGTACTTC.

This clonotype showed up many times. The CDR3 loop is CASSLLGQGVSLYEQYF. DNA of the CDR3: TGTGCCAGCAGCCTCCTGGGACAGGGAGTATCCCTCTACGAGCAGTACTTC. The chain has TRBV28 and TRBJ2-7; 9 bases line up with TRBD1. The germline CDR1 and CDR2 sequences are MDHEN and SYDVKM. The CDR3 contains 17 residues. The trim removed 6 bases at V and 3 bases at J, leaving 15 bases unmatched.

Written as DNA, the CDR3 is TGTGCCAGCAGTCACCGTCCGGGACAGGCTTATCAGCCCCAGCATTTT. Protein product: CASSHRPGQAYQPQHF. The chain couples TRBV6-2 or TRBV6-3 to TRBJ1-5; 8 positions agree with TRBD1. There are 16 residues in the CDR3. Trimming cost V 5 bases and J 5 bases; bases outside gene matches: 11. Germline assignment: CDR1 MNHEY and CDR2 SVGEGT.

CDR3 nucleotide sequence: TGCAGCGTTGGACAGAAACAAGAGACCCAGTACTTC. Protein sequence: CSVGQKQETQYF. The chain has TRBV29-1 and TRBJ2-5; perhaps TRBD1 as D (5 bases). The V end was cut by 4 bases, the J end by 2 bases, with 8 bases between. This CDR3 is built from 12 residues. Germline lookup yields CDR1 SQVTM and CDR2 ANQGSEA. Using reference TRBV29-1 and TRBJ2-5 for the parts outside the CDR3, the full variable domain is SAVISQKPSRDICQRGTSLTIQCQVDSQVTMMFWYRQQPGQSLTLIATANQGSEATYESGFVIDKFPISRPNLTFSTLTVSNMSPEDSSIYLCSVGQKQETQYFGPGTRLLVL.